Included here is one T cell receptor beta chain sequence, with context. Antigen unknown. CDR3 size: 15 residues. V gave up 6 bases and J gave up 5 bases, with 17 bases separating them. The germline gives CDR1 MNHNY, CDR2 SVGAGI (reference sequence). The sample belongs to a study of cytomegalovirus exposure and HLA in healthy donors. Study-level points and caveats: DRB1 showed the most TCR associations and HLA-C the fewest in a later analysis, as rates varied by HLA locus. Rare sequences made up most TCRs, while some public TCRs were found in many donors.

The PCR employed 60 Vbeta primers together with 13 Jbeta primers. Data came from immunoSEQ multiplex PCR; TCRdb stores just in-frame clones and leaves some out. Of fewer than 200,000 clones in the sample, 68% are singletons; the top ten hold 3.5% to 5%. The sequencing input was PBMCs. V is TRBV6-6 and J is TRBJ1-5; the D gene is possibly TRBD1 (6 bases). The TCR originated in a woman between 18 and 29 years old in good health and CMV-seropositive. The CDR3 protein is CASSSGTKNHQPQHF. CDR3 in DNA: TGTGCCAGCAGCTCCGGGACAAAAAATCATCAGCCCCAGCATTTT.